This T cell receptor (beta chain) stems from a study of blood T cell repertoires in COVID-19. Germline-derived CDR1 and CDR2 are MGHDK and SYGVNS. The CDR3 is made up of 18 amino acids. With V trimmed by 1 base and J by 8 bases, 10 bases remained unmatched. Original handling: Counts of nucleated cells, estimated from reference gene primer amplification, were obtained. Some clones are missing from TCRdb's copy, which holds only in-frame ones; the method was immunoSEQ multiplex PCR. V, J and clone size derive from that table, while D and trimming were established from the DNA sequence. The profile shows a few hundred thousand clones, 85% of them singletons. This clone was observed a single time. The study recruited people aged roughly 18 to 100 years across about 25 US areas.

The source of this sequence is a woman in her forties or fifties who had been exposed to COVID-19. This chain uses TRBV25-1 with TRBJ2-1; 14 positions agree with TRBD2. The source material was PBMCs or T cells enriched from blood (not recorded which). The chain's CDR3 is CASSELVIGTSGGYEQFF. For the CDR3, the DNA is TGTGCCAGCAGTGAATTGGTTATTGGGACTAGCGGGGGTTATGAGCAGTTCTTC.